This entry features one TCR beta chain sequence. This specimen belongs to a study of blood T cell repertoires in COVID-19. Study-level background: Acute-phase and convalescent COVID-19 samples originated in the United States, Italy and Spain. Sources were T cells, B-cell-depleted T cells, or PBMCs; the material itself was cDNA or gDNA.

Germline CDR1 is MNHEY and CDR2 is SVGAGI. The CDR3 contains 14 residues. V gave up 6 bases and J gave up 5 bases; unmatched junction bases: 8. Original processing methods: Reference gene primers were amplified, and this amplification served to estimate nucleated cell counts. TCRdb's copy holds only in-frame clones and misses some; the assay was immunoSEQ multiplex PCR. V and J calls and clone size come straight from that table; D and trimming were deduced from the DNA. The profile shows about 160,000 clones, over 80% of them singletons. Source material: peripheral blood. The genes are TRBV6-5 and TRBJ1-1; 8 nucleotides agree with TRBD1. The source of this sequence is an elderly man with acute or convalescent COVID-19. CDR3 in amino acids: CASRRTGWTTEAFF. DNA of the CDR3: TGTGCCAGCAGGCGGACAGGGTGGACGACTGAAGCTTTCTTT.